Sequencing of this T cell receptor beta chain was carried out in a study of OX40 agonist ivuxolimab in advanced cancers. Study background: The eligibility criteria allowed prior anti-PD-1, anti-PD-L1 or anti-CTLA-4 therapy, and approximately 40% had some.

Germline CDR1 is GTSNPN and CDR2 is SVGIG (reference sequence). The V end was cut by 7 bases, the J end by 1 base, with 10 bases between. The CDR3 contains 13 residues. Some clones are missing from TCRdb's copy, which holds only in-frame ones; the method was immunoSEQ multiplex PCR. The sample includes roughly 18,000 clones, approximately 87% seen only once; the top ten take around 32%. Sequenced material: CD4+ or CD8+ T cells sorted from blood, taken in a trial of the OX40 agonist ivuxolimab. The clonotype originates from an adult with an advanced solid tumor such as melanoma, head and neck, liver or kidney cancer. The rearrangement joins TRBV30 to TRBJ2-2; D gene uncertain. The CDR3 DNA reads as TGTGCCTCCCGGGCAGGGAACACCGGGGAGCTGTTTTTT. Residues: CASRAGNTGELFF.